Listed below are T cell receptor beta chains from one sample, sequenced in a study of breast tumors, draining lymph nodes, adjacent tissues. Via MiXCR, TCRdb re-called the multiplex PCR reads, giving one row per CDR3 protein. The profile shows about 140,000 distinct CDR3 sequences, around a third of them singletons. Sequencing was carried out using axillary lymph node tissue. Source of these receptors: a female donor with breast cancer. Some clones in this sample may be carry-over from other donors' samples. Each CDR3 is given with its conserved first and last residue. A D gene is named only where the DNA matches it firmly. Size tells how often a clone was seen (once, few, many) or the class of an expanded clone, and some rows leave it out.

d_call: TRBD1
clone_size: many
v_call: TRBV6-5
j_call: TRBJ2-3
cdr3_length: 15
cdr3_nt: TGTGCCAGCAGTTACGTCGGACAGGGGTTTGATACGCAGTATTTT
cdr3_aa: CASSYVGQGFDTQYF

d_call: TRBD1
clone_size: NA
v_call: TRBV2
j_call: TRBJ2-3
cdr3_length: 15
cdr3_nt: TGTGCCAGCAGACCCGGGACAGGGGGCACAGATACGCAGTATTTT
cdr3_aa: CASRPGTGGTDTQYF

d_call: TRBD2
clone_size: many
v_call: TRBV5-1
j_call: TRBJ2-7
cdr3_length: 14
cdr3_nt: TGCGCCAGCACCCCCAGCGGGGGCTCCTACGAGCAGTACTTC
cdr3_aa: CASTPSGGSYEQYF

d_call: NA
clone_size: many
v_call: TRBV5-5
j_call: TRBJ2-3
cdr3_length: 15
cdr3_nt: TGTGCCAGCAGCTTGGCCGGGCGGGGGCAAGATACGCAGTATTTT
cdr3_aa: CASSLAGRGQDTQYF

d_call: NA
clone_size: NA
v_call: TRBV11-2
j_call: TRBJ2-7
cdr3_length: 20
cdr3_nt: TGTGCCAGCAGCTTAGATTTTGTCTCGGGTTGGGGGTCTGGGGCCTACGAGCAGTACTTC
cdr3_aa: CASSLDFVSGWGSGAYEQYF

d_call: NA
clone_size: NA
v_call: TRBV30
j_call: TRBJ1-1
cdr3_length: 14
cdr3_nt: TGTGCCTGGAGTGAATTGCGACAGAACACTGAAGCTTTCTTT
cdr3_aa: CAWSELRQNTEAFF

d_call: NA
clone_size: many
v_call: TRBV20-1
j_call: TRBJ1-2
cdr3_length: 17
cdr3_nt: TGCAGTGCTAGACCCCTGGGGAATACCGCAACTATACATGGCTACACCTTC
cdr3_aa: CSARPLGNTATIHGYTF

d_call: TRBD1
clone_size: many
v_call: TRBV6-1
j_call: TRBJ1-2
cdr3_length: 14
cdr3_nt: TGTGCCAGCAGGGATAGGACAGGGAGCTATGGCTACACCTTC
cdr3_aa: CASRDRTGSYGYTF

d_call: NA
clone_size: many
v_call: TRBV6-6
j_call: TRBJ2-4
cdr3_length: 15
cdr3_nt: TGTGCCAGCAGTGAGGGGGTCGGGGCCAAAAACATTCAGTACTTC
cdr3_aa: CASSEGVGAKNIQYF

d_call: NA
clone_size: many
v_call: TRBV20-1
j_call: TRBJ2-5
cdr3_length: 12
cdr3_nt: TGCAGTGCTAGCCCAGCGGAGCTGACCCAGTACTTC
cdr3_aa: CSASPAELTQYF

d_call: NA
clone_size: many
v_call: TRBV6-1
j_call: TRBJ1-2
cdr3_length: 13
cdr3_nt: TGTGCCAGCAGACACGGGCCAGGCTATGGCTACACCTTC
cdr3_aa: CASRHGPGYGYTF

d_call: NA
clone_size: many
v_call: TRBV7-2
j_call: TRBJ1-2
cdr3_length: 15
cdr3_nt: TGTGCCAGCAGCCTAGAAACCGGGACGCACTATGGCTACACCTTC
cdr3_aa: CASSLETGTHYGYTF

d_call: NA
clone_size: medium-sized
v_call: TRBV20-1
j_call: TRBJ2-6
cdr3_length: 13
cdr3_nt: TGCAGTGCGAGGGACTTAGGGGCCAACGTCCTGACTTTC
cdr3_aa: CSARDLGANVLTF

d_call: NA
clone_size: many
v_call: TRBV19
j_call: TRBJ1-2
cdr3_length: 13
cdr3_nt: TGTGCCAGTAGTATTCGGGCAGGGACCGGCTACACCTTC
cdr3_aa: CASSIRAGTGYTF

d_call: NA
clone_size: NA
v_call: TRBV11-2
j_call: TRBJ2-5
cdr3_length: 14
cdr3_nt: TGTGCCAGCGGAATACAGGGGAGCGGGGGACCCCTATACTTC
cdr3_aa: CASGIQGSGGPLYF

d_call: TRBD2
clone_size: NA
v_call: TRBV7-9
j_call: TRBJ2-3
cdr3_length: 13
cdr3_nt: TGTGCCAGCGGGCTAGCGGGGTTTAATACGCAGTATTTT
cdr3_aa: CASGLAGFNTQYF

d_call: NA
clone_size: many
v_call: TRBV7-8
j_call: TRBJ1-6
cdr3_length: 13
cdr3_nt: TGTGCCAGCAGCTTAGAACGGAATTCACCCCTCCACTTT
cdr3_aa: CASSLERNSPLHF

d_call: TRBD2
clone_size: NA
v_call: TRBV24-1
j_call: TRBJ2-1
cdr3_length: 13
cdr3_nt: TGTGCCACCAGTGATAAGACTAGCGGTAAGCAGTTCTTC
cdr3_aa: CATSDKTSGKQFF

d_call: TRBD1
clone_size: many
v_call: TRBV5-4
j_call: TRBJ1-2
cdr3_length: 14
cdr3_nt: TGTGCCAGCAGCGAGGGACAGCCCCGTCGGGGCTACACCTTC
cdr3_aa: CASSEGQPRRGYTF

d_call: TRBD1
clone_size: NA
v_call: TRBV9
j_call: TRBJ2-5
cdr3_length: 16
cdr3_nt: TGTGCCAGCAGCCCAACAGACAGGGGGACCGGGGAGACCCAGTACTTC
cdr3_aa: CASSPTDRGTGETQYF

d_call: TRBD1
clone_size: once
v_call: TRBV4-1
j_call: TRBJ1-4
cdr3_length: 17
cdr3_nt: TGCGCCAGCAGCCAAGATCTCATGGCAGGGGGCGAGGAAAAACTGCTTTTT
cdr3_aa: CASSQDLMAGGEEKLLF

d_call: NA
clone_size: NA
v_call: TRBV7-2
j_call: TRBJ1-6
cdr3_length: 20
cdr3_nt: TGTGCCAACAACCGGGACACGATCCCCGACATGGGTGCTTATAATTCACCCCTCCACTTT
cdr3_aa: CANNRDTIPDMGAYNSPLHF

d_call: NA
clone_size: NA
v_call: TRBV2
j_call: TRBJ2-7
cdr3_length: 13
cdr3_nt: TGTGCCAGCAGTGTTTCTAGGAGCCACCTCCAGTACTTC
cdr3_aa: CASSVSRSHLQYF

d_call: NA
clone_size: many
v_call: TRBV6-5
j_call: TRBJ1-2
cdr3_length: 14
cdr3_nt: TGTGCCAGCAGTTACGGCGGCAGCAACTATGGCTACACCTTC
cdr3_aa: CASSYGGSNYGYTF

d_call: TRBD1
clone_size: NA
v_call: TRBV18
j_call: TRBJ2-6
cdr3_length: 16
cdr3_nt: TGTGCCAGCCCACCACAGGGGGGACCTGGGGCCAACGCCCTGACTTTC
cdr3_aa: CASPPQGGPGANALTF

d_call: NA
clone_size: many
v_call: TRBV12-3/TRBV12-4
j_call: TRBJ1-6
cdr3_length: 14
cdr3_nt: TGTGCCAGCAGTCGGAAGGGAGGGGAGTTGCCCCTCCACTTT
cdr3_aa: CASSRKGGELPLHF

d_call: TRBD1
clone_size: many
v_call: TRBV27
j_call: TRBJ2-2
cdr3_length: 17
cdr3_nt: TGTGCCAGCAGTTTATCTCATGGGACAGGGGTCACCGGGGAGCTGTTTTTT
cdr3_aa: CASSLSHGTGVTGELFF

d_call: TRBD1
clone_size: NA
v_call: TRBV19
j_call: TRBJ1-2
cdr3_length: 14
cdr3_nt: TGTGCCAGACCACAGGGGATCGAAGGGGATGGCTACACCTTC
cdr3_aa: CARPQGIEGDGYTF

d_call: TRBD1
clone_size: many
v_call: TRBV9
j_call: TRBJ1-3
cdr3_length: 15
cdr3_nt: TGTGCCAGCAGCGTGGGACAGAGCTCTGGAAACACCATATATTTT
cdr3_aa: CASSVGQSSGNTIYF

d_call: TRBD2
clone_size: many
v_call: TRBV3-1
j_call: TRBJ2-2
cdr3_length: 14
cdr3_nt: TGTGCCAGCAGCCCAAGCGGGGGGGCTGGGGAGCTGTTTTTT
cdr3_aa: CASSPSGGAGELFF

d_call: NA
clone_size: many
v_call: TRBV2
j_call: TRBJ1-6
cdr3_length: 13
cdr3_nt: TGTGCCAGCAGCCGGACGGCCAATTCACCCCTCCACTTT
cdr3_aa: CASSRTANSPLHF

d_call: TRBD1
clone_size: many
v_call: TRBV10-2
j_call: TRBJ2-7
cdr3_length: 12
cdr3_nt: TGCGCCAGCAAGGGACAGGGGAGAGAGCAGTACTTC
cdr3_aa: CASKGQGREQYF

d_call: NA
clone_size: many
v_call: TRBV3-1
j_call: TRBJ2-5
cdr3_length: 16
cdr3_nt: TGTGCCAGCAGCCGGCGGGATTACGGGAAGAAAGAGACCCAGTACTTC
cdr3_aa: CASSRRDYGKKETQYF

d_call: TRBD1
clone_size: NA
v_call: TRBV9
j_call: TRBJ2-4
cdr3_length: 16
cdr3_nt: TGTGCCAGCAGCGTGACAGGGGGTACAGCCAAAAACATTCAGTACTTC
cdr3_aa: CASSVTGGTAKNIQYF

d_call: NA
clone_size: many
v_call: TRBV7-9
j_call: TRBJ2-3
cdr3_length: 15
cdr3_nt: TGTGCCAGCAGCCTATCGCCGGACAGAATAGATACGCAGTATTTT
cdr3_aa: CASSLSPDRIDTQYF

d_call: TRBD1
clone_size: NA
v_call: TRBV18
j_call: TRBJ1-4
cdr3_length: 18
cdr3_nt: TGTGCCAGCTCGCAAAATCGACAGGGTACCGAGGCTAATGAAAAACTGTTTTTT
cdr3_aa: CASSQNRQGTEANEKLFF

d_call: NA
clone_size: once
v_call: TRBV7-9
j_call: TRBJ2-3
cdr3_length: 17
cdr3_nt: TGTGCCAGCAGGACGGGGGGCGGGGGTTCCGGCTCAGATCCGCAGTATTTT
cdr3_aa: CASRTGGGGSGSDPQYF

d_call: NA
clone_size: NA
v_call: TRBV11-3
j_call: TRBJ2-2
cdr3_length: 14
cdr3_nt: TGTGCCAGCAGCCTACAGGCATCGAGCGGGGAGCTGTTTTTT
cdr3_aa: CASSLQASSGELFF

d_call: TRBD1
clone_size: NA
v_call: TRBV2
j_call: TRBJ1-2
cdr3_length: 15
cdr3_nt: TGTGCCAGCAGTTACATGAAGGCAGGGGGCGACGGCTACACCTTC
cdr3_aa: CASSYMKAGGDGYTF

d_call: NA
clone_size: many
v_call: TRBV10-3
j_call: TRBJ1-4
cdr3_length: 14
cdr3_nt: TGTGCCATCTCGCCGGTAGCAACTAATGAAAAACTGTTTTTT
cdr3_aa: CAISPVATNEKLFF

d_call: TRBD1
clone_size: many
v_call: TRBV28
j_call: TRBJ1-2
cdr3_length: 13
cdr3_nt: TGTGCCACCAACAGGGGGCTAAACTATGGCTACACCTTC
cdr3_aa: CATNRGLNYGYTF

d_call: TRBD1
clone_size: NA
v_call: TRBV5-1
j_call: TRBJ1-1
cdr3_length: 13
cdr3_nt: TGCGCCAGCAGCCCTTGGGACAGGACTGAAGCTTTCTTT
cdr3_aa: CASSPWDRTEAFF

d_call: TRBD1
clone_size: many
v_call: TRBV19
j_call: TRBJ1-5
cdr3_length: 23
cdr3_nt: TGTGCCAGTAGCCGCTCTCCCCTCGCTTATACCGGGACAGGCGACCCTAGCAATCAGCCCCAGCATTTT
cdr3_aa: CASSRSPLAYTGTGDPSNQPQHF

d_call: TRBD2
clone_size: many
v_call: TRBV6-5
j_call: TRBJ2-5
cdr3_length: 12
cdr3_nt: TGTGCCAGCTTTGGGGGGGGGAGGGCCCAGTACTTC
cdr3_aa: CASFGGGRAQYF

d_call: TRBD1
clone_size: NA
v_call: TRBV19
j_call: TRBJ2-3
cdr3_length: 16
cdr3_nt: TGTGCCAGTAGATTACAGGGGACCTCTAGCACAGATACGCAGTATTTT
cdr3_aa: CASRLQGTSSTDTQYF

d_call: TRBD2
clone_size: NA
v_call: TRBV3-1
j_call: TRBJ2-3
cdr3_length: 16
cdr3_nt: TGTGCCAGCAGCCCTCTAGCGGGGGGGCCCACAGATACGCAGTATTTT
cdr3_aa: CASSPLAGGPTDTQYF

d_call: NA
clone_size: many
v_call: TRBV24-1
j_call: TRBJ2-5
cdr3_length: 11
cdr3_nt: TGTGCCACCAGTGAGTCCGAGACCCAGTACTTC
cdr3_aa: CATSESETQYF

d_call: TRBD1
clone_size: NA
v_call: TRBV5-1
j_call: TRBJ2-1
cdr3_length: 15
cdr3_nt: TGCGCCAGCAGCCCGAACGGACAGGGCAGCAATGAGCAGTCCTTC
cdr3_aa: CASSPNGQGSNEQSF

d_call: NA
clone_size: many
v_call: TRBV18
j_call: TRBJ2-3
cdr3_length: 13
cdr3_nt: TGTGCCAGCTCACCATACGTAGCAGATACGCAGTATTTT
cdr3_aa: CASSPYVADTQYF

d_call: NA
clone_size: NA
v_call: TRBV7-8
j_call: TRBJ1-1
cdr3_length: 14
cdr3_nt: TGTGCCAGCAGCTTAGGCCGTTCGGGGTCTGAAGCTTTCTTT
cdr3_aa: CASSLGRSGSEAFF

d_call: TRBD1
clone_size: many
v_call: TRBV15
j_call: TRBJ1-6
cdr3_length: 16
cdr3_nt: TGTGCCACCAGCAGAGACCGAGACAGGGCCTCTTCACCCCTCCACTTT
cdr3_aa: CATSRDRDRASSPLHF

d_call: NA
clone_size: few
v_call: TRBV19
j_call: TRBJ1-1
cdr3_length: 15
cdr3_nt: TGTGCCAGTAGTATACACAGGGCGGTGAACACTGAAGCTTTCTTT
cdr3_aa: CASSIHRAVNTEAFF

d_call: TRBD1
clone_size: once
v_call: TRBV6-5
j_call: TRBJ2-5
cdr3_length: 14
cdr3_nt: TGTGCCAGCAGCAAAGGACAGGGGTCGGAGACCCAGTACTTC
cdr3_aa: CASSKGQGSETQYF

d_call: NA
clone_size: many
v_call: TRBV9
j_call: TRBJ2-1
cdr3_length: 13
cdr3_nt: TGTGCCAGCAGTGGGACTTTAAACAATGAGCAGTTCTTC
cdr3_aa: CASSGTLNNEQFF

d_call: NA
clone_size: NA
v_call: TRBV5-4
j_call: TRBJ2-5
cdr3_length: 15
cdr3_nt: TGTGCCAGCAGCCCCGACGGGGCGGCCCGGGAGACCCAGTACTTC
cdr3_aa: CASSPDGAARETQYF

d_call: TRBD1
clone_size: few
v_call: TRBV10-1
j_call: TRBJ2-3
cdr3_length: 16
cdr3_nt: TGCGCCAGCAGTGATTTTGGGACAGGGCACACAGATACGCAGTATTTT
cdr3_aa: CASSDFGTGHTDTQYF